These T cell receptor beta chains were read from a single sample in a study of cytomegalovirus exposure and HLA in healthy donors. Libraries were prepared by immunoSEQ multiplex PCR; TCRdb keeps only in-frame clonotypes and omits some of them. The sample carries about 330,000 clones, roughly 87% recorded once. Sequences were obtained from PBMCs. All receptors derive from a woman between 25 and 40 years old in good health and CMV-seropositive. CDR3s include the opening cysteine and the closing phenylalanine or tryptophan. D genes are given only for firm matches. Where a row states a size, it is once, few, many or the class of an expanded clone; other rows omit it.

>.|TRBV9|.|TRBJ2-1
CASSVGSGVYNEQFF
TGTGCCAGCAGCGTAGGTAGCGGAGTCTACAATGAGCAGTTCTTC
>.|TRBV2|.|TRBJ1-3
CATQNPGNTIYF
TGTGCCACTCAAAATCCTGGAAACACCATATATTTT
>TRBD1|TRBV6-5|.|TRBJ2-7
CASSGTGHYEQYF
TGTGCCAGCAGTGGGACAGGGCACTACGAGCAGTACTTC
>.|TRBV28|.|TRBJ1-2
CASSFLGYGYTF
TGTGCCAGCAGTTTTTTAGGCTATGGCTACACCTTC
>.|TRBV18|.|TRBJ2-7
CASSPTGSSYEQYF
TGTGCCAGCTCACCTACAGGGAGCTCCTACGAGCAGTACTTC
>.|TRBV4-3|.|TRBJ1-6
CASRPQPYDNSPLHF
TGCGCCAGCAGACCACAGCCATATGATAATTCACCCCTCCACTTT
>.|TRBV27|.|TRBJ2-2
CASSSALGELFF
TGTGCCAGCAGTTCTGCATTAGGGGAGCTGTTTTTT
>.|TRBV20-1|.|TRBJ1-1
CSARGYTEAFF
TGCAGTGCTAGAGGGTACACTGAAGCTTTCTTT
>.|TRBV29-1|.|TRBJ2-6
CSVVSVKAGANVLTF
TGCAGCGTTGTCAGTGTGAAGGCTGGGGCCAACGTCCTGACTTTC
>.|TRBV4-2|few|TRBJ1-1
CASSQGSTEAFF
TGTGCCAGCAGCCAGGGAAGCACTGAAGCTTTCTTT
>TRBD2|TRBV27|.|TRBJ2-7
CASSFGLAGGYEQYF
TGTGCCAGCAGTTTCGGACTAGCGGGAGGTTACGAGCAGTACTTC
>.|TRBV4-1|.|TRBJ1-1
CASSQEGRRTEAFF
TGCGCCAGCAGCCAAGAGGGCAGGCGGACTGAAGCTTTCTTT
>.|TRBV28|few|TRBJ2-7
CASSFGSYEQYF
TGTGCCAGCAGTTTTGGCTCCTACGAGCAGTACTTC
>TRBD1|TRBV7-6|.|TRBJ1-5
CASSPAPRQGGRQPQHF
TGTGCCAGCAGTCCCGCCCCTCGACAGGGCGGGCGTCAGCCCCAGCATTTT
>.|TRBV28|.|TRBJ1-2
CASTNGADRGYYGYTF
TGTGCCAGCACCAATGGGGCGGACCGGGGGTACTATGGCTACACCTTC
>.|TRBV13|few|TRBJ2-7
CASSPSPGSYEQYF
TGTGCCAGCAGCCCATCACCAGGGTCCTACGAGCAGTACTTC
>.|TRBV5-4|.|TRBJ2-1
CASRNGGEYYNEQFF
TGTGCCAGCAGGAATGGCGGGGAATACTACAATGAGCAGTTCTTC
>.|TRBV23-1|.|TRBJ1-2
CASSQSAGSVLGYTF
TGCGCCAGCAGTCAATCCGCAGGGTCGGTGTTGGGCTACACCTTC
>TRBD1|TRBV29-1|.|TRBJ1-2
CSVSSQGADYGYTF
TGCAGCGTTTCATCGCAGGGGGCGGACTATGGCTACACCTTC
>.|TRBV30|.|TRBJ2-1
CAIVVFQNEQFF
TGTGCCATAGTAGTTTTCCAAAATGAGCAGTTCTTC
>TRBD1|TRBV18|.|TRBJ1-5
CASSPGRGQGFAINQPQHF
TGTGCCAGCTCACCAGGGCGAGGACAGGGCTTTGCTATCAATCAGCCCCAGCATTTT
>.|TRBV7-6|.|TRBJ2-7
CASSLNRDEQYF
TGTGCCAGCAGCCTCAACAGGGACGAGCAGTACTTC
>TRBD1|TRBV7-8|.|TRBJ2-1
CASSKPGQGNYNEQFF
TGTGCCAGCAGCAAACCCGGACAGGGGAATTACAATGAGCAGTTCTTC
>.|TRBV2|.|TRBJ1-4
CASSYQGPNEKLFF
TGTGCCAGCAGTTATCAGGGACCTAATGAAAAACTGTTTTTT
>TRBD2|TRBV30|.|TRBJ2-7
CAWAPGTTLYEQYF
TGTGCCTGGGCTCCCGGGACTACTCTCTACGAGCAGTACTTC
>TRBD1|TRBV13|.|TRBJ1-2
CASSSNPTRGKSYGYTF
TGTGCCAGCAGCTCCAATCCTACCAGGGGGAAGTCCTATGGCTACACCTTC
>TRBD2|TRBV28|.|TRBJ2-7
CASSQDLSGRYEQYF
TGTGCCAGCAGTCAGGACCTAAGCGGGAGGTACGAGCAGTACTTC
>.|TRBV5-1|.|TRBJ2-3
CASNQARGSDTQYF
TGCGCCAGCAACCAAGCAAGGGGGTCAGATACGCAGTATTTT
>.|TRBV9|.|TRBJ2-3
CASSPEGGQGDTQYF
TGTGCCAGCAGCCCAGAAGGGGGGCAGGGAGATACGCAGTATTTT
>.|TRBV7-2|once|TRBJ2-7
CASSGQTYEQYF
TGTGCCAGCAGCGGACAGACCTACGAGCAGTACTTC
>.|TRBV6-1|.|TRBJ2-1
CASSGPPRNEQFF
TGTGCCAGCAGTGGACCCCCTAGGAATGAGCAGTTCTTC
>TRBD2|TRBV11-3|once|TRBJ2-3
CASSFSGKSTDTQYF
TGTGCCAGCAGCTTTAGCGGGAAGTCGACAGATACGCAGTATTTT
>.|TRBV6-1|.|TRBJ2-1
CASSEPSLPAYNEQFF
TGTGCCAGCAGTGAACCATCATTGCCAGCCTACAATGAGCAGTTCTTC
>TRBD1|TRBV4-1|.|TRBJ1-5
CASSQGDRDHLGNQPQHF
TGCGCCAGCAGCCAAGGGGACAGGGATCATTTGGGCAATCAGCCCCAGCATTTT
>.|TRBV5-6|.|TRBJ1-1
CASSYEGRGAFF
TGTGCCAGCAGCTACGAGGGGAGGGGAGCTTTCTTT
>.|TRBV5-1|.|TRBJ2-6
CASSNPLPPGANVLTF
TGCGCCAGTTCTAACCCATTGCCTCCTGGGGCCAACGTCCTGACTTTC
>.|TRBV7-2|.|TRBJ2-7
CASSLGGGQGSYEQYF
TGTGCCAGCAGCTTAGGAGGGGGTCAGGGATCCTACGAGCAGTACTTC
>.|TRBV6-1|.|TRBJ2-3
CASSELPTDTQYF
TGTGCCAGCAGTGAATTGCCCACAGATACGCAGTATTTT
>TRBD2|TRBV6-4|.|TRBJ2-7
CASSGGRGLAVYEQYF
TGTGCCAGCAGTGGGGGACGGGGACTAGCGGTCTACGAGCAGTACTTC
>TRBD1|TRBV7-9|.|TRBJ2-1
CASSQRQGFVGEQFF
TGTGCCAGCAGCCAACGACAGGGATTTGTAGGTGAGCAGTTCTTC
>.|TRBV11-2|.|TRBJ1-2
CASSLGLSGNYGYTF
TGTGCCAGCAGCTTAGGTCTCTCAGGGAACTATGGCTACACCTTC
>.|TRBV28|.|TRBJ2-7
CATGRGRYEQYF
TGTGCCACGGGGCGGGGGCGGTACGAGCAGTACTTC
>.|TRBV6-5|once|TRBJ2-3
CASRRGGQGSVTQYF
TGTGCCAGCAGGCGCGGCGGGCAGGGGTCGGTTACGCAGTATTTT
>.|TRBV5-4|once|TRBJ1-1
CASSLDRNTEAFF
TGTGCCAGCAGCTTAGACAGGAACACTGAAGCTTTCTTT
>.|TRBV2|.|TRBJ2-3
CASRNRGRGDTQYF
TGTGCCAGCAGGAATCGTGGCCGTGGAGATACGCAGTATTTT
>.|TRBV19|.|TRBJ2-1
CASSTGLVYNEQFF
TGTGCCAGTTCTACGGGACTTGTCTACAATGAGCAGTTCTTC
>.|TRBV9|.|TRBJ1-1
CASSVFDKFMNTEAFF
TGTGCCAGCAGCGTATTCGACAAATTCATGAACACTGAAGCTTTCTTT
>.|TRBV30|.|TRBJ1-2
CAWSSTGLGGYTF
TGTGCCTGGAGTAGTACGGGGTTGGGCGGCTACACCTTC
>.|TRBV14|.|TRBJ2-7
CASSQRGGLLGRYAPYEQYF
TGTGCCAGCAGCCAAAGAGGGGGACTTTTGGGACGTTATGCCCCCTACGAGCAGTACTTC